Detailed here is one TCR beta chain. Trimming cost V 3 bases and J 0 bases, with 13 bases left between them. CDR1 and CDR2 from the germline V gene are SGHNT and YYREEE (reference sequence). This CDR3 region has 17 residues. This entry is derived from a study of shared clonotypes between healthy human individuals. In the source study's methods: Junction-only sequences without quality scores were provided by ImmunoSEQ, so filtering was different. The assay was immunoSEQ multiplex PCR, and TCRdb's table has in-frame clones only and misses some. V and J calls and clone size are those listed in that table; D and trimming were worked out from the DNA. The sample records roughly 2.4 million clones, approximately 95% being singletons.

The origin of this receptor is a man younger than 30 in good health. The chain uses TRBV5-4 and TRBJ1-6; D is perhaps TRBD1 (5 bases). The sequencing sample was made of naive CD4+ T cells sorted from blood. The subset was: CD45RA+ positively selected. CDR3 in amino acids: CASSSGTVSSYNSPLHF. In nucleotides, the CDR3 is TGTGCCAGCAGCTCCGGGACCGTGAGCTCCTATAATTCACCCCTCCACTTT.